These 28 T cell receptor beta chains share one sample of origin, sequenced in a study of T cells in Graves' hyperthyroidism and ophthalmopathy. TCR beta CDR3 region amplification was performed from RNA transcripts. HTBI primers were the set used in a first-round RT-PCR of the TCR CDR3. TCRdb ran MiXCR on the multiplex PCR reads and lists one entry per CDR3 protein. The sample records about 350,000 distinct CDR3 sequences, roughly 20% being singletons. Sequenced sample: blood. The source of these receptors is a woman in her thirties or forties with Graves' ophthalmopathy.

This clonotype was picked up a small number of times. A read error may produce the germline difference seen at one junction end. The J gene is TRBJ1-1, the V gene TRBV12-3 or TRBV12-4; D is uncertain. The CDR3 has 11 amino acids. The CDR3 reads CASSLGGQALF. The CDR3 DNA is TGTGCCAGCAGTTTAGGAGGGCAGGCCCTCTTT.

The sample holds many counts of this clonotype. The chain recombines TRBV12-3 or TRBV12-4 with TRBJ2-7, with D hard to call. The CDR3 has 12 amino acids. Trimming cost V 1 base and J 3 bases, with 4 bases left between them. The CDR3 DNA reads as TGTGCCAGCAGTTTAGGGATCTACGAGCAGTACTTC. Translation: CASSLGIYEQYF.

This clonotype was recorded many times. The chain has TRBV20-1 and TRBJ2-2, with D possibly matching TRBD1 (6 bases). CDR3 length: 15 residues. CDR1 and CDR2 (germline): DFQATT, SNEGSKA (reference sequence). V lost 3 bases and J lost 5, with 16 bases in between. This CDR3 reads CSARRVGALTGELFF. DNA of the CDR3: TGCAGTGCTAGGCGGGTGGGGGCGCTAACCGGGGAGCTGTTTTTT.

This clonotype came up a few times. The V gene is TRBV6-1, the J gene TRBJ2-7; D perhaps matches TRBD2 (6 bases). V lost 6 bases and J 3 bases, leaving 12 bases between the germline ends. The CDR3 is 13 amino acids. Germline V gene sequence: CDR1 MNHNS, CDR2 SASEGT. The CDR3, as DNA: TGTGCCAGCAGAGGGACTGTTGACTACGAGCAGTACTTC. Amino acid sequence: CASRGTVDYEQYF.

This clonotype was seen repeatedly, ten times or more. The CDR3 loop reads CASSSGRINTGELFF. CDR3 bases: TGTGCCAGCAGTTCCGGAAGGATTAACACCGGGGAGCTGTTTTTT. The rearrangement links TRBV12-3 or TRBV12-4 to TRBJ2-2; D is ambiguous. The CDR3 has 15 residues. V was pared by 4 bases and J by 2 bases, with 11 bases between.

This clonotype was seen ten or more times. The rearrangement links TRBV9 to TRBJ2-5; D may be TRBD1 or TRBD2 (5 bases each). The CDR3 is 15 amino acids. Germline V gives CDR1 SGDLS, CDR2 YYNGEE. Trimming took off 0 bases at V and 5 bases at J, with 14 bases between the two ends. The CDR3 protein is CASSVVGTLGETQYF. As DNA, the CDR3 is TGTGCCAGCAGCGTAGTAGGGACCCTGGGGGAGACCCAGTACTTC.

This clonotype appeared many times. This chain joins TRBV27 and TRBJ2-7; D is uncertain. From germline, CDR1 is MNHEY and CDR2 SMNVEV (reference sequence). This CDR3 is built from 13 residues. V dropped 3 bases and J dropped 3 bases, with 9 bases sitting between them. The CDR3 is CASSLGTGYEQYF. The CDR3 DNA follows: TGTGCCAGCAGTTTGGGTACCGGCTACGAGCAGTACTTC.

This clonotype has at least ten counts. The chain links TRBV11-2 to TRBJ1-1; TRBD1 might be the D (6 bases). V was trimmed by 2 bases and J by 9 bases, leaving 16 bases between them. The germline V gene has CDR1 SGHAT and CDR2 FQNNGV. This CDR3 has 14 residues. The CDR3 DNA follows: TGTGCCAGCAGCTTATGGCGGGACAAGGTCAAAGCTTTCTTT. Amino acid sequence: CASSLWRDKVKAFF.

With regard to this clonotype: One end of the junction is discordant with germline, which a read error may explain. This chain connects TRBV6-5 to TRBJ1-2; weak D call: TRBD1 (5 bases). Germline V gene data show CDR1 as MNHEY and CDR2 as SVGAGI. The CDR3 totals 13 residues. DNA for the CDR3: TGTGCCAGCAGTTGCTCGAAAGGGGCCGGCTACAACTTC. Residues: CASSCSKGAGYNF.

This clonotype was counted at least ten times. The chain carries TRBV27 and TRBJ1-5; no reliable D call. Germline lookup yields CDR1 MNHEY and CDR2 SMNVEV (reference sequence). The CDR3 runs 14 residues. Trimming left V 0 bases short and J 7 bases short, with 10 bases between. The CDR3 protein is CASSLSGNEQPQHF. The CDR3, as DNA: TGTGCCAGCAGTTTATCGGGGAATGAGCAGCCCCAGCATTTT.

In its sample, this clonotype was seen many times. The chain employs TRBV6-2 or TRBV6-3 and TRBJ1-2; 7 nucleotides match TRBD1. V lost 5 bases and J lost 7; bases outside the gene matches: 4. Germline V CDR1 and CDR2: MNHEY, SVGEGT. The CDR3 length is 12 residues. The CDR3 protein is CASSTDRSGYTF. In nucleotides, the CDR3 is TGTGCCAGCAGTACGGACAGGTCTGGCTACACCTTC.

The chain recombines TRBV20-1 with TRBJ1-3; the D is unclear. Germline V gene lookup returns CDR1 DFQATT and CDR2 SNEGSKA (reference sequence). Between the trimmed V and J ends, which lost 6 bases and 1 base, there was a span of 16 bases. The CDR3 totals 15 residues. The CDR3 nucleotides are TGCAGTGCCGAGACGATGATGGGATCTGGAAACACCATATATTTT. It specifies CSAETMMGSGNTIYF.

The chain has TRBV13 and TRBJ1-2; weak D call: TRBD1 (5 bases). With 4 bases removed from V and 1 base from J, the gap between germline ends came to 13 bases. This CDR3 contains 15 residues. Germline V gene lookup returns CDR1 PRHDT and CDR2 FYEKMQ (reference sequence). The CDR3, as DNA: TGTGCCAGCAGCTCCCGACAGAGATTTAACTATGGCTACACCTTC. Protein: CASSSRQRFNYGYTF.

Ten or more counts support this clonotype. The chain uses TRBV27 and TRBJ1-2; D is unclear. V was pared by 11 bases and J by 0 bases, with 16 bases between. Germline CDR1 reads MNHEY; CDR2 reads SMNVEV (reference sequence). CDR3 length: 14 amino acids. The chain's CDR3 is CASATGAPNYGYTF. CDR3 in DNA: TGTGCCTCGGCAACCGGAGCTCCTAACTATGGCTACACCTTC.

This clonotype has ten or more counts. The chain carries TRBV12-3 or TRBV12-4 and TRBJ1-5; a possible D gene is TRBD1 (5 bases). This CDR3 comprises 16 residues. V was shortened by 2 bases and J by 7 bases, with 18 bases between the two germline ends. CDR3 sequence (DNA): TGTGCCAGCAGTTTAAGGGGCAGGGAAGCTAGACAGCCCCAGCATTTT. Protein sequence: CASSLRGREARQPQHF.

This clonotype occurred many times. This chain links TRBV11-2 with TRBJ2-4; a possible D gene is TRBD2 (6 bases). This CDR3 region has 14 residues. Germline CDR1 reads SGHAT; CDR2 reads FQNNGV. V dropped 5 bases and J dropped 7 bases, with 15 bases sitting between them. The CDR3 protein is CASSPGGRVNIQYF. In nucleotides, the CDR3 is TGTGCCAGCAGCCCCGGGGGACGGGTCAACATTCAGTACTTC.

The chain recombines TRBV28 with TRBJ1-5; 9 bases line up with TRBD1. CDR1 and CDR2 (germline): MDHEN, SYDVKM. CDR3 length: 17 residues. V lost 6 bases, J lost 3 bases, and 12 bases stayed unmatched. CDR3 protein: CASRKMTGTGPNQPQHF. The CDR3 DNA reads TGTGCCAGCAGAAAAATGACCGGGACAGGGCCCAATCAGCCCCAGCATTTT.

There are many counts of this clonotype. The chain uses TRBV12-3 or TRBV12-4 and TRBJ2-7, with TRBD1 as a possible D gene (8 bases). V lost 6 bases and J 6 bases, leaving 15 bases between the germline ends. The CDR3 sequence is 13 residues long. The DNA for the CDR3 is TGTGCCAGCAGCCAAAACAGGGGGGGCGAGCAGTACTTC. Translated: CASSQNRGGEQYF.

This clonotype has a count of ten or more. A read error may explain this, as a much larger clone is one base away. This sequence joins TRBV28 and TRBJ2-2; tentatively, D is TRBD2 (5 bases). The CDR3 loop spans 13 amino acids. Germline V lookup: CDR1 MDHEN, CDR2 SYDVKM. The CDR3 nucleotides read TGTGCCAGCAGTTTAACGTCCACCGGGGAGCTGGTTTTT. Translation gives CASSLTSTGELVF.

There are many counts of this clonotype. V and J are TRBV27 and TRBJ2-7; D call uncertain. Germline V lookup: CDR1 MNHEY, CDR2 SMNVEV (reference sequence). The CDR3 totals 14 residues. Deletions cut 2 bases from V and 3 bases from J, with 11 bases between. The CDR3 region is CASSLDVEHYEQYF. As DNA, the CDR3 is TGTGCCAGCAGTTTAGACGTTGAGCACTACGAGCAGTACTTC.

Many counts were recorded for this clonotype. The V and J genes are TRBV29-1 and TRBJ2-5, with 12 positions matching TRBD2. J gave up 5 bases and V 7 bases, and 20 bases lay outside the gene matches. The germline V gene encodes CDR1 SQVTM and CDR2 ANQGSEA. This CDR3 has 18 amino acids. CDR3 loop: CSATPPLGLAGNEETQYF. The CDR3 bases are TGCAGCGCTACCCCCCCCCTTGGACTAGCGGGAAATGAGGAGACCCAGTACTTC. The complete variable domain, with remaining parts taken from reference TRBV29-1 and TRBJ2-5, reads SAVISQKPSRDICQRGTSLTIQCQVDSQVTMMFWYRQQPGQSLTLIATANQGSEATYESGFVIDKFPISRPNLTFSTLTVSNMSPEDSSIYLCSATPPLGLAGNEETQYFGPGTRLLVL.

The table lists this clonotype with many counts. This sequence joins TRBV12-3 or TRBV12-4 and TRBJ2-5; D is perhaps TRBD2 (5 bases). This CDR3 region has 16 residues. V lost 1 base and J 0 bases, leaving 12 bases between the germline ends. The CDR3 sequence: CASSLGPGKYQETQYF. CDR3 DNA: TGTGCCAGCAGTTTAGGACCGGGAAAGTACCAAGAGACCCAGTACTTC.

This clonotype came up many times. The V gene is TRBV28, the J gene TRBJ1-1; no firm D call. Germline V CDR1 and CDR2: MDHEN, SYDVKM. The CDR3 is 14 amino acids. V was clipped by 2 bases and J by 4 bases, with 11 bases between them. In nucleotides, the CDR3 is TGTGCCAGCAGTTTAGAGGGAGGAGGCACTGAAGCTTTCTTT. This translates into CASSLEGGGTEAFF.

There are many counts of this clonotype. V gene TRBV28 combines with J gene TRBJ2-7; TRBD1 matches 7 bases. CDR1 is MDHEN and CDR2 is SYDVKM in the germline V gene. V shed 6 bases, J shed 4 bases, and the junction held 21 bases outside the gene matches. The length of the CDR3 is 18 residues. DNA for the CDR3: TGTGCCAGCAGCATTCCCGGGACAGAAAGTTTCTCAACTTACGAGCAGTACTTC. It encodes CASSIPGTESFSTYEQYF.

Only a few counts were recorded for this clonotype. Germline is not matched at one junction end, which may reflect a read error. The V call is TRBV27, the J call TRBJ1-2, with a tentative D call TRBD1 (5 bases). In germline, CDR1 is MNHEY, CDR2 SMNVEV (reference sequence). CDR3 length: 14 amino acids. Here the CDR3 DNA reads TGTGCCAGCAGTTTCATTTGGGGGGACTATGGCTACAGCTTC. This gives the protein CASSFIWGDYGYSF.

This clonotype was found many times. The chain's CDR3 is CASSLRPQGAKWGGYTF. DNA for the CDR3: TGTGCCAGCAGTTTACGCCCGCAGGGGGCTAAGTGGGGGGGCTACACCTTC. The V gene is TRBV27, the J gene TRBJ1-2; 8 bases map to TRBD1. CDR3 length: 17 residues. With 2 bases clipped from V and 8 bases from J, the junction kept 16 bases outside the gene matches. Germline V CDR1 and CDR2: MNHEY, SMNVEV (reference sequence).

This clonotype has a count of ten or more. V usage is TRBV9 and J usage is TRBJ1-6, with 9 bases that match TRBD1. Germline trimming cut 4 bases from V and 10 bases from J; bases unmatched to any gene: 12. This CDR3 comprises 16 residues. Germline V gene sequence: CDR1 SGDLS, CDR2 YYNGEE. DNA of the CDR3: TGTGCCAGCAGCCCCTCCACCGGGACAGGGAACTCACCCCTCCACTTT. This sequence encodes CASSPSTGTGNSPLHF.

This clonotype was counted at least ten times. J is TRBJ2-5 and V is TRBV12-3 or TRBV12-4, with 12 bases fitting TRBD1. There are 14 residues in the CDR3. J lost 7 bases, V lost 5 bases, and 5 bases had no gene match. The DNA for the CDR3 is TGTGCCAGCAGTGTTCCGGGACAGGGGGCGACCCAGTACTTC. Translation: CASSVPGQGATQYF.